This is a list of T cell receptor beta chains from one sample in a study of cytomegalovirus exposure and HLA in healthy donors. The table came from immunoSEQ multiplex PCR; TCRdb's copy has only in-frame clones and leaves some out. This repertoire shows some 180,000 clones, roughly an eighth found once; its top ten account for about 7.8%. Sequenced material: PBMCs. The receptors stem from a man between 45 and 60 years old in good health and CMV-seropositive. Each CDR3 is given with its conserved first and last residue. Each record gives: clone size, D gene, V gene, J gene, CDR3 protein, CDR3 DNA. The D gene is left open where the match is weak. Size is omitted from some rows. Given values are once, few, many or a class for expanded clones.

clone_size: .; d_call: TRBD2; v_call: TRBV6-4; j_call: TRBJ2-1; cdr3_aa: CASSGTSGAYNEQFF; cdr3_nt: TGTGCCAGCAGTGGGACTAGCGGGGCTTACAATGAGCAGTTCTTC
clone_size: .; d_call: TRBD1; v_call: TRBV5-1; j_call: TRBJ1-2; cdr3_aa: CASSLQGTNYGYTF; cdr3_nt: TGCGCCAGCAGCCTACAGGGGACTAACTATGGCTACACCTTC
clone_size: few; d_call: .; v_call: TRBV5-5; j_call: TRBJ2-3; cdr3_aa: CASSLGGGSTDTQYF; cdr3_nt: TGTGCCAGCAGCTTAGGTGGGGGGTCCACAGATACGCAGTATTTT
clone_size: .; d_call: TRBD1; v_call: TRBV5-6; j_call: TRBJ2-7; cdr3_aa: CASSGTGGLSYEQYF; cdr3_nt: TGTGCCAGCAGCGGAACAGGGGGGCTCTCCTACGAGCAGTACTTC
clone_size: .; d_call: .; v_call: TRBV29-1; j_call: TRBJ1-2; cdr3_aa: CSVGGGNYGYTF; cdr3_nt: TGCAGCGTTGGAGGAGGGAACTATGGCTACACCTTC
clone_size: few; d_call: .; v_call: TRBV4-2; j_call: TRBJ1-1; cdr3_aa: CASSHPMGVTEAFF; cdr3_nt: TGTGCCAGCAGCCACCCTATGGGAGTAACTGAAGCTTTCTTT
clone_size: few; d_call: .; v_call: TRBV4-3; j_call: TRBJ2-5; cdr3_aa: CASSLHSTSQETQYF; cdr3_nt: TGCGCCAGCAGCCTCCATTCGACAAGCCAAGAGACCCAGTACTTC
clone_size: few; d_call: TRBD1; v_call: TRBV5-1; j_call: TRBJ1-1; cdr3_aa: CASSAGQQGTEAFF; cdr3_nt: TGCGCCAGCAGCGCGGGACAGCAAGGGACTGAAGCTTTCTTT
clone_size: .; d_call: TRBD1; v_call: TRBV4-2; j_call: TRBJ2-2; cdr3_aa: CASSLPGTANTGELFF; cdr3_nt: TGTGCCAGCAGCCTCCCCGGGACAGCGAACACCGGGGAGCTGTTTTTT
clone_size: few; d_call: TRBD2; v_call: TRBV7-9; j_call: TRBJ2-5; cdr3_aa: CASSLEGLTETQYF; cdr3_nt: TGTGCCAGCAGCTTAGAGGGACTAACGGAGACCCAGTACTTC
clone_size: few; d_call: TRBD1; v_call: TRBV7-2; j_call: TRBJ1-6; cdr3_aa: CASSQDRVVSPLHF; cdr3_nt: TGTGCCAGCAGTCAGGACAGGGTGGTTTCACCCCTCCACTTT
clone_size: .; d_call: TRBD1; v_call: TRBV28; j_call: TRBJ1-4; cdr3_aa: CASSFPGTGWEKLFF; cdr3_nt: TGTGCCAGCAGTTTTCCCGGGACAGGGTGGGAAAAACTGTTTTTT
clone_size: few; d_call: TRBD1; v_call: TRBV19; j_call: TRBJ2-2; cdr3_aa: CASSPTPQTGTVGTGELFF; cdr3_nt: TGTGCCAGTAGTCCGACCCCGCAAACAGGGACAGTGGGAACCGGGGAGCTGTTTTTT
clone_size: .; d_call: TRBD2; v_call: TRBV4-2; j_call: TRBJ2-2; cdr3_aa: CASRRVGLAGGRTGELFF; cdr3_nt: TGTGCCAGCAGAAGGGTGGGACTAGCGGGGGGGCGGACCGGGGAGCTGTTTTTT
clone_size: .; d_call: .; v_call: TRBV6-6; j_call: TRBJ1-5; cdr3_aa: CASSYSGGNQPQHF; cdr3_nt: TGTGCCAGCAGTTACTCTGGAGGCAATCAGCCCCAGCATTTT
clone_size: .; d_call: TRBD1; v_call: TRBV7-8; j_call: TRBJ2-5; cdr3_aa: CASSLGDSTKRGYF; cdr3_nt: TGTGCCAGCAGCCTGGGGGACAGTACCAAGAGGGGGTACTTC
clone_size: .; d_call: TRBD1; v_call: TRBV11-3; j_call: TRBJ2-7; cdr3_aa: CASSLGDRGAAYEQYF; cdr3_nt: TGTGCCAGCAGCTTAGGAGACAGGGGAGCCGCCTACGAGCAGTACTTC
clone_size: few; d_call: .; v_call: TRBV7-2; j_call: TRBJ2-2; cdr3_aa: CASRRPGWNTGELFF; cdr3_nt: TGTGCCAGCAGGCGACCAGGGTGGAACACCGGGGAGCTGTTTTTT
clone_size: .; d_call: TRBD1; v_call: TRBV5-1; j_call: TRBJ2-2; cdr3_aa: CASSLPDRAKNTGELFF; cdr3_nt: TGCGCCAGCAGCTTACCGGACAGGGCAAAAAACACCGGGGAGCTGTTTTTT
clone_size: .; d_call: .; v_call: TRBV5-6; j_call: TRBJ1-4; cdr3_aa: CASSMRGSGEKLFF; cdr3_nt: TGTGCCAGCAGCATGAGGGGTAGCGGTGAAAAACTGTTTTTT
clone_size: .; d_call: TRBD1; v_call: TRBV19; j_call: TRBJ1-6; cdr3_aa: CASSEDRAVNSPLHF; cdr3_nt: TGTGCCAGTAGTGAAGACAGGGCCGTCAATTCACCCCTCCACTTT
clone_size: .; d_call: .; v_call: TRBV25-1; j_call: TRBJ2-1; cdr3_aa: CASSRGRSYNEQFF; cdr3_nt: TGTGCCAGCAGTCGCGGAAGATCCTACAATGAGCAGTTCTTC
clone_size: few; d_call: .; v_call: TRBV4-3; j_call: TRBJ1-4; cdr3_aa: CASSQGPNGEKLFF; cdr3_nt: TGCGCCAGCAGCCAAGGGCCGAATGGTGAAAAACTGTTTTTT
clone_size: .; d_call: TRBD1; v_call: TRBV19; j_call: TRBJ1-2; cdr3_aa: CASMITRTGSYGYTF; cdr3_nt: TGTGCCAGTATGATCACCCGGACAGGGAGCTATGGCTACACCTTC
clone_size: .; d_call: TRBD2; v_call: TRBV28; j_call: TRBJ2-5; cdr3_aa: CASSPGLPTETQYF; cdr3_nt: TGTGCCAGCAGTCCGGGACTACCAACGGAGACCCAGTACTTC
clone_size: few; d_call: .; v_call: TRBV30; j_call: TRBJ1-1; cdr3_aa: CARGEQQNTEAFF; cdr3_nt: TGTGCCCGCGGGGAGCAGCAGAACACTGAAGCTTTCTTT